The clone carrying this T cell receptor beta chain was seen ten or more times. Its target is unknown. This specimen comes from a study of tumor and adjacent non-tumor tissue in lung cancer. Study as a whole: Aged about 31 to 76 years, patients included under 13 men and 4 or 5 women with stage I to III disease. Samples averaged around 4 million productive TCRbeta reads each. Study-level results: Tumor repertoires had a smaller top 100 clone share than normal lung. Higher tumor TCR diversity was associated with shorter survival.

No cell sorting was done before RNA was extracted from the tissue. J was trimmed by 3 bases and V by 6 bases; bases with no gene match: 5. The CDR3 consists of 14 residues. Germline CDR1 and CDR2: ENHRY and SYGVKD. TCRbeta libraries were built with three rounds of nested PCR, modified from ARM-PCR. MiXCR was run by TCRdb on the multiplex PCR reads, yielding one entry per CDR3 protein. Of roughly 70,000 distinct CDR3 sequences detected, around three quarters appear once; the ten largest clones hold about 28%. The chain joins TRBV10-3 to TRBJ1-5; 7 bases agree with TRBD1. The material sequenced was lung tumor tissue. The receptor comes from a man between 60 and 70 years old with non-small cell lung cancer. The DNA of the CDR3 is TGTGCCATCAGCCTGACAGGGCTCAATCAGCCCCAGCATTTT. It yields the protein CAISLTGLNQPQHF.